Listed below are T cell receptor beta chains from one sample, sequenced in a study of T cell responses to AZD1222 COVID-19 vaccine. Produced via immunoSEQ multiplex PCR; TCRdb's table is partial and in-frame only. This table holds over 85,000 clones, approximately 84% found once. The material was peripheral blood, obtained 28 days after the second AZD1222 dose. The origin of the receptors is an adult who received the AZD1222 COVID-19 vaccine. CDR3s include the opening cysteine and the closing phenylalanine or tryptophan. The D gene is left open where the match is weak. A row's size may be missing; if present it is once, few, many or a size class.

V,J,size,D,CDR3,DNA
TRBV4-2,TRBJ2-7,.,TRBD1,CASSQEGWTGGNEQYF,TGTGCCAGCAGCCAAGAGGGGTGGACAGGGGGAAACGAGCAGTACTTC
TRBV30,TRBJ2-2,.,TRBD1,CAWRTGGSTGELFF,TGTGCCTGGAGGACAGGGGGTTCCACCGGGGAGCTGTTTTTT
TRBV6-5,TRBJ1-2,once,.,CASPPEGGFPNGYTF,TGTGCCAGCCCTCCAGAGGGTGGATTCCCCAACGGCTACACCTTC
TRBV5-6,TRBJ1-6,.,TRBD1,CASSLGSGGYFSPLHF,TGTGCCAGCAGCTTGGGGTCAGGGGGCTATTTTTCACCCCTCCACTTT
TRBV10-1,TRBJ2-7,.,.,CASSDSANDYEQYF,TGCGCCAGCAGTGATTCTGCCAATGACTACGAGCAGTACTTC
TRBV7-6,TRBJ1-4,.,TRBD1,CASSSRTGSNEKLFF,TGTGCCAGCAGCTCTCGGACAGGGAGTAATGAAAAACTGTTTTTT
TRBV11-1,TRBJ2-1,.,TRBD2,CASSLRTSGGGQFF,TGTGCCAGCAGCCTCCGGACTAGCGGCGGGGGGCAGTTCTTC
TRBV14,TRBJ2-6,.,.,CASKLRAGANVLTF,TGTGCCAGCAAACTAAGGGCTGGGGCCAACGTCCTGACTTTC
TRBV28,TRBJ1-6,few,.,CASRERGWGSPLHF,TGTGCCAGCAGGGAGAGGGGGTGGGGGTCACCCCTCCACTTT
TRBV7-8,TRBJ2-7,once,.,CASSLGREYEQYF,TGTGCCAGCAGCTTAGGCCGGGAATACGAGCAGTACTTC
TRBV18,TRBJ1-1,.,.,CASSPLREEAFF,TGTGCCAGCTCACCTCTTCGGGAAGAAGCTTTCTTT
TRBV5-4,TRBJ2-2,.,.,CASSLGGVGTGELFF,TGTGCCAGCAGCTTGGGGGGAGTCGGCACCGGGGAGCTGTTTTTT
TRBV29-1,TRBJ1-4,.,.,CSGLRAAGEKLFF,TGCAGCGGTCTCCGGGCCGCGGGTGAAAAACTGTTTTTT
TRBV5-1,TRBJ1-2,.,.,CASSLEGNYGYTF,TGCGCCAGCAGTTTGGAGGGCAACTATGGCTACACCTTC
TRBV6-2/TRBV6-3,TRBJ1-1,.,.,CASSYAKGTEAFF,TGTGCCAGCAGTTACGCCAAGGGCACTGAAGCTTTCTTT
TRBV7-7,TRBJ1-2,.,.,CASNRGRRIEANYGYTF,TGTGCCAGCAACCGAGGACGGCGGATTGAAGCTAACTATGGCTACACCTTC
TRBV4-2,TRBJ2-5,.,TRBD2,CASSQDFGGVTETQYF,TGTGCCAGCAGCCAAGATTTCGGGGGGGTTACAGAGACCCAGTACTTC
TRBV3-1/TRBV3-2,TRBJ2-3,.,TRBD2,CASSQERVSGLAGVQDTQYF,TGTGCCAGCAGCCAAGAGAGGGTGTCGGGACTAGCGGGAGTTCAAGATACGCAGTATTTT
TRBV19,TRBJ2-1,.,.,CASSNNEQFF,TGTGCCAGTAGTAACAATGAGCAGTTCTTC
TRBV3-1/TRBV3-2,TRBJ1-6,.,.,CASSQAQGTNSPLHF,TGTGCCAGCAGCCAAGCTCAGGGGACTAATTCACCCCTCCACTTT
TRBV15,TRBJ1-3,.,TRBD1,CATSQDLQGAGNTIYF,TGTGCCACCAGCCAAGATCTACAGGGGGCTGGAAACACCATATATTTT
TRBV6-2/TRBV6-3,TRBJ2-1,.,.,CASSYSISGGPDYNEQFF,TGTGCCAGCAGTTACTCGATTTCCGGCGGCCCGGATTACAATGAGCAGTTCTTC
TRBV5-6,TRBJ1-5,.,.,CASSLSVSFGQPQHF,TGTGCCAGCAGCTTGTCCGTGTCTTTTGGTCAGCCCCAGCATTTT
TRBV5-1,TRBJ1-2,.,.,CASSPEAGDYGYTF,TGCGCCAGCAGCCCCGAGGCTGGGGATTATGGCTACACCTTC
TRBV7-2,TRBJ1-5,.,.,CASSFRQSNQPQHF,TGTGCCAGCAGCTTTAGGCAGAGCAATCAGCCCCAGCATTTT
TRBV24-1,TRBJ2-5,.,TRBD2,CATSDGTSGRAGETQYF,TGTGCCACCAGTGATGGGACTAGCGGGAGGGCCGGGGAGACCCAGTACTTC
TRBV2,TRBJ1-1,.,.,CASRLSWGNTEAFF,TGTGCCAGCAGACTATCGTGGGGGAACACTGAAGCTTTCTTT
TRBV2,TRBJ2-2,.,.,CASRGGLSTGELFF,TGTGCCTCAAGGGGGGGGCTGAGCACCGGGGAGCTGTTTTTT
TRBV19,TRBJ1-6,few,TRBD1,CASRGQTGSYNSPLHF,TGTGCCAGTAGGGGACAGACCGGCTCCTATAATTCACCCCTCCACTTT
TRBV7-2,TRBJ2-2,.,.,CASSRRRANTGELFF,TGTGCCAGCAGCCGCCGGAGGGCGAACACCGGGGAGCTGTTTTTT
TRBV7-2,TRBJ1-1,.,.,CASSLEAIRTEAFF,TGTGCCAGCAGCTTAGAAGCAATTCGGACTGAAGCTTTCTTT
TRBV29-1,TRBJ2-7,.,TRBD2,CSGGGAGYEQYF,TGCAGCGGCGGGGGAGCAGGCTACGAGCAGTACTTC
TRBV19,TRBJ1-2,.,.,CASSIKGQLGEANYGYTF,TGTGCCAGTAGTATAAAAGGACAGCTAGGGGAAGCTAACTATGGCTACACCTTC
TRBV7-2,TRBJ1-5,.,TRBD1,CASSPGGGFSNQPQHF,TGTGCCAGCAGCCCAGGGGGGGGTTTTTCCAATCAGCCCCAGCATTTT
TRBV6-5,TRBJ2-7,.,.,CASSYSGQIYEQYF,TGTGCCAGCAGTTACTCTGGACAGATATACGAGCAGTACTTC
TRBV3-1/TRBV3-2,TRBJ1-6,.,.,CASSQEGVWNSPLHF,TGTGCCAGCAGCCAAGAAGGGGTCTGGAATTCACCCCTCCACTTT
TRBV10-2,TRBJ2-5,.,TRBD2,CASSEPAGGQETQYF,TGCGCCAGCAGTGAGCCAGCGGGGGGGCAAGAGACCCAGTACTTC
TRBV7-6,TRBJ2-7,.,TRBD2,CASSLPPSREDLAEQYF,TGTGCCAGCAGCTTACCCCCTTCTCGGGAGGATTTGGCCGAGCAGTACTTC
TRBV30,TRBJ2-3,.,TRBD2,CAWTLAGGVTDTQYF,TGTGCCTGGACACTTGCGGGAGGGGTAACAGATACGCAGTATTTT
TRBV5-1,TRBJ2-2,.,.,CASSLGSTADGELFF,TGCGCCAGCAGCTTGGGGTCCACAGCGGACGGGGAGCTGTTTTTT
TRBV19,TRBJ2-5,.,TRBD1,CASSGQGWETQYF,TGTGCCAGTAGCGGACAGGGCTGGGAGACCCAGTACTTC
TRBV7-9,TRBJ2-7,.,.,CASSLGGNSYEQYF,TGTGCCAGCAGCTTAGGCGGGAATTCCTACGAGCAGTACTTC
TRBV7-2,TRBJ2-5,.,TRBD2,CASSPQIAGAETQYF,TGTGCCAGCAGCCCCCAGATAGCGGGGGCAGAGACCCAGTACTTC
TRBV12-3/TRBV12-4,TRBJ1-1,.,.,CASSLRWTEAFF,TGTGCCAGCAGTTTAAGATGGACTGAAGCTTTCTTT
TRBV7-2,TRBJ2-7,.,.,CASSLTYEQYF,TGTGCCAGCAGCCTAACCTACGAGCAGTACTTC
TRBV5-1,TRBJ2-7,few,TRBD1,CASSLTVVTGTRMYEQYF,TGCGCCAGCAGCTTGACCGTGGTGACAGGGACAAGGATGTACGAGCAGTACTTC
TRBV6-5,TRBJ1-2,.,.,CASSYSYGYGYTF,TGTGCCAGCAGTTACTCGTACGGGTATGGCTACACCTTC
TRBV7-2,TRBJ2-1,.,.,CASSNNPVLEQFF,TGTGCCAGCAGCAATAACCCCGTTCTTGAGCAGTTCTTC
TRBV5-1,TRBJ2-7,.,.,CASSLTGSEQYF,TGCGCCAGCAGCTTGACAGGGAGCGAGCAGTACTTC
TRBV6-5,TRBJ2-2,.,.,CATPRLGDTGELFF,TGTGCCACCCCACGCCTTGGAGACACCGGGGAGCTGTTTTTT